This TCR beta chain derives from a study of T cell responses to AZD1222 COVID-19 vaccine. Sequenced by immunoSEQ multiplex PCR; TCRdb stores in-frame clones only, minus some. The data contain 100,000 to 140,000 clones, about 92% of them singletons. Remarks on this clone: What it recognizes is unknown.

Overall study results and limits: Nearly half of unique spike-specific TCRs reportedly avoided B.1.351 and B.1.1.7 mutated regions. Clonal diversity was possibly underestimated, and white British individuals and females predominated among donors. Baseline seropositivity occurred in only 5 to 7 AZD1222 recipients.

Second-dose timings of about 4 or about 12 weeks were pooled. Germline CDR1 MGHDK, CDR2 SYGVNS. The CDR3 is 14 amino acids. Trimming shortened V by 4 bases and J by 7 bases, and 13 bases separated the two germline ends. This TCR came from an adult who received the AZD1222 COVID-19 vaccine. Sample: peripheral blood, taken 28 days after the second AZD1222 dose. The V call is TRBV25-1, the J call TRBJ2-2; D gene uncertain. The CDR3 loop reads CASSGWGDFGELFF. CDR3 sequence (DNA): TGTGCCAGCAGTGGTTGGGGTGATTTCGGGGAGCTGTTTTTT.